This is a list of T cell receptor beta chains from one sample in a study of blood T cells in healthy people across ages. TCRdb used MiXCR to reprocess the 5' RACE reads, holding one entry per CDR3 protein. The sample holds fewer than 1.5 million distinct CDR3 sequences, 42% seen once. Sample: blood. These receptors were taken from a woman aged 18-29 years in good health. Each CDR3 is given with its conserved first and last residue. The order of the fields is J gene, CDR3 length, clone size, D gene, V gene, CDR3 protein, CDR3 DNA. D genes are given only for firm matches. Part of the rows lack a size; the others show once, few, many or a class for expanded clones.

TRBJ1-1 | 12 | few | TRBD1 | TRBV28 | CASRQQGYEAFF | TGTGCCAGCAGACAACAGGGGTATGAAGCTTTCTTT
TRBJ1-2 | 13 | once | - | TRBV27 | CASKAQVGYGYTF | TGTGCCAGCAAGGCGCAGGTCGGCTATGGCTACACCTTC
TRBJ2-7 | 15 | few | TRBD1 | TRBV18 | CASSPGTVTAYEQYF | TGTGCCAGCTCACCAGGGACAGTCACAGCCTACGAGCAGTACTTC
TRBJ1-4 | 14 | few | - | TRBV5-1 | CASSSLDRNEKLFF | TGCGCCAGCAGCTCCTTGGACAGAAATGAAAAACTGTTTTTT
TRBJ2-7 | 15 | - | TRBD2 | TRBV3-1 | CASSQELAGRYEQYF | TGTGCCAGCAGCCAAGAGCTAGCGGGGAGATACGAGCAGTACTTC
TRBJ1-5 | 14 | - | - | TRBV2 | CASSEGGGIQPQHF | TGTGCCAGCAGTGAGGGGGGAGGGATCCAGCCCCAGCATTTT
TRBJ1-5 | 17 | - | - | TRBV20-1 | CSARGSGASYSNQPQHF | TGCAGTGCTAGGGGGTCAGGGGCCAGTTATAGCAATCAGCCCCAGCATTTT
TRBJ2-7 | 14 | few | - | TRBV5-1 | CASSLGQTYYEQYF | TGTGCCAGCAGCTTAGGACAGACGTACTACGAGCAGTACTTC
TRBJ2-2 | 14 | - | TRBD2 | TRBV20-1 | CSARGTSATGELFF | TGCAGTGCTAGAGGGACTAGCGCCACCGGGGAGCTGTTTTTT
TRBJ2-6 | 20 | - | TRBD1 | TRBV7-9 | CASSSKPGTGKTWGANVLTF | TGTGCCAGCAGCTCAAAACCCGGGACAGGGAAGACGTGGGGGGCCAACGTCCTGACTTTC
TRBJ2-1 | 12 | many | - | TRBV12-3/TRBV12-4 | CASSLQWNEQFF | TGTGCCAGCAGCCTACAATGGAATGAGCAGTTCTTC
TRBJ1-2 | 12 | few | - | TRBV4-1 | CASSQGSQACTF | TGCGCCAGCAGCCAAGGGAGCCAGGCCTGCACCTTC
TRBJ1-1 | 12 | - | - | TRBV5-1 | CASRVGGTEAFF | TGCGCCAGTCGCGTGGGGGGGACTGAAGCTTTCTTT
TRBJ2-1 | 12 | - | - | TRBV29-1 | CSVELGDNEQFF | TGCAGCGTTGAGTTGGGGGACAATGAGCAGTTCTTC
TRBJ1-2 | 16 | - | - | TRBV29-1 | CSVRLDSGVSYYGYTF | TGCAGCGTTCGACTGGATTCCGGGGTATCCTACTATGGCTACACCTTC
TRBJ2-1 | 11 | - | - | TRBV20-1 | CSAFSNNEQFF | TGCAGTGCTTTCAGTAACAATGAGCAGTTCTTC
TRBJ2-1 | 12 | few | - | TRBV24-1 | CATSPQGYEQFF | TGTGCCACCAGCCCGCAGGGCTATGAGCAGTTCTTC
TRBJ2-3 | 15 | - | - | TRBV7-2 | CASSPPVRGTDTQYF | TGTGCCAGCAGCCCCCCGGTCCGGGGCACAGATACGCAGTATTTT
TRBJ1-1 | 15 | - | TRBD1 | TRBV7-2 | CASRPTPGGNTEAFF | TGTGCCAGCCGCCCAACCCCAGGGGGGAACACTGAAGCTTTCTTT
TRBJ2-3 | 14 | - | - | TRBV6-6 | CASSKGQRTDTQYF | TGTGCCAGCAGTAAAGGACAACGCACAGATACGCAGTATTTT
TRBJ2-1 | 13 | - | TRBD1 | TRBV2 | CACSGQGINEQFF | TGTGCCTGCAGTGGACAGGGGATTAATGAGCAGTTCTTC
TRBJ1-1 | 15 | - | TRBD1 | TRBV9 | CASSAEDRGWTEAFF | TGTGCCAGCAGCGCGGAGGACAGGGGATGGACTGAAGCTTTCTTT
TRBJ2-5 | 16 | few | TRBD2 | TRBV10-2 | CASRLSGLAGGETQYF | TGCGCCAGCAGACTCTCGGGACTAGCGGGAGGAGAGACCCAGTACTTC
TRBJ2-7 | 16 | - | - | TRBV7-2 | CASSSLSEKGFYEQYF | TGTGCCAGCAGCTCCCTTAGCGAGAAGGGATTCTACGAGCAGTACTTC
TRBJ1-5 | 14 | few | - | TRBV20-1 | CSALRGQVDQPQHF | TGCAGTGCCCTACGAGGGCAGGTTGATCAGCCCCAGCATTTT
TRBJ2-3 | 15 | few | TRBD1 | TRBV30 | CAWSALGGETDTQYF | TGTGCCTGGAGTGCTTTAGGGGGCGAGACAGATACGCAGTATTTT
TRBJ2-5 | 18 | few | TRBD2 | TRBV4-1 | CASSQGGLAGLYQETQYF | TGCGCCAGCAGCCAAGGGGGACTAGCGGGACTATACCAAGAGACCCAGTACTTC
TRBJ2-5 | 15 | - | TRBD1 | TRBV10-3 | CAIRAGTGVEETQYF | TGTGCCATCAGGGCCGGGACAGGGGTGGAAGAGACCCAGTACTTC
TRBJ2-4 | 14 | many | TRBD1 | TRBV7-2 | CASSLAGQGALQYF | TGTGCCAGCAGCTTAGCGGGACAGGGGGCACTTCAGTACTTC
TRBJ2-5 | 11 | - | - | TRBV29-1 | CSVRGGNEQYF | TGCAGCGTTAGGGGGGGGAATGAGCAGTACTTC
TRBJ2-5 | 14 | - | - | TRBV7-6 | CASSLPMGGETQYF | TGTGCCAGCAGCTTGCCAATGGGGGGAGAGACCCAGTACTTC
TRBJ2-2 | 15 | few | TRBD2 | TRBV29-1 | CSVERIAGNTGELFF | TGCAGCGTTGAAAGGATAGCGGGGAACACCGGGGAGCTGTTTTTT
TRBJ2-3 | 15 | - | TRBD2 | TRBV7-9 | CASSLIAGDRDTQYF | TGTGCCAGCAGCCTAATAGCGGGGGACCGGGATACGCAGTATTTT
TRBJ2-3 | 17 | - | TRBD2 | TRBV2 | CASSVGLAWSAADTQYF | TGTGCCAGCAGTGTGGGACTAGCGTGGTCCGCAGCAGATACGCAGTATTTT
TRBJ2-3 | 15 | - | - | TRBV7-9 | CASSTTSASTDTQYF | TGTGCCAGCAGCACAACTTCTGCTAGCACAGATACGCAGTATTTT
TRBJ1-2 | 12 | - | - | TRBV2 | CASSRSPAGYTF | TGTGCCAGCAGTCGGTCCCCTGCTGGCTACACCTTC
TRBJ1-2 | 14 | - | - | TRBV6-2/TRBV6-3 | CASRQNNAGDGYTF | TGTGCCAGCAGGCAAAACAACGCAGGGGACGGCTACACCTTC
TRBJ2-1 | 15 | - | TRBD2 | TRBV20-1 | CSARAALAGNNEQFF | TGCAGTGCTAGAGCGGCGCTAGCGGGAAACAATGAGCAGTTCTTC
TRBJ2-1 | 12 | few | - | TRBV28 | CASSLGMDEQFF | TGTGCCAGCAGTTTAGGGATGGATGAGCAGTTCTTC
TRBJ1-6 | 12 | - | - | TRBV12-3/TRBV12-4 | CASSLDNSPPHF | TGTGCCAGCAGTTTGGATAATTCACCCCCCCACTTT